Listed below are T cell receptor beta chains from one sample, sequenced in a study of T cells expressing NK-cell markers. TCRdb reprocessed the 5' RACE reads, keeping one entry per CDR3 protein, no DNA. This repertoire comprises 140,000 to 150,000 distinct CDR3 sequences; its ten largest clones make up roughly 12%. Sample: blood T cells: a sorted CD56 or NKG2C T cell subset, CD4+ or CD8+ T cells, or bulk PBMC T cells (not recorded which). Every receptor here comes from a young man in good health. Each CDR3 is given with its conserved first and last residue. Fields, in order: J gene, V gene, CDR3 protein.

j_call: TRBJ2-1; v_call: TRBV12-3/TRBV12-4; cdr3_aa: CASSAMGEQFF
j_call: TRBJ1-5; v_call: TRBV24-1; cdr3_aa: CATRETGDNQPQHF
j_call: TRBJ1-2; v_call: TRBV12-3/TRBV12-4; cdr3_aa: CASSFPRGVYGYTF
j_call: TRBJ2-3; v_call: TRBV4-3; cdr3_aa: CASSQEPPPGREATDTQYF
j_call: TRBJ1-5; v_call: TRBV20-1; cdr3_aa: CSAGGQEPNQPQHF
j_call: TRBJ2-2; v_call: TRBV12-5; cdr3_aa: CASGSPGRNTGELFF
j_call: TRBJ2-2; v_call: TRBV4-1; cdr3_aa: CASSLTGHSTGELFF
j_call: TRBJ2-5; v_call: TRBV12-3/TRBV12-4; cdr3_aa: CASSFGQGQETQYF
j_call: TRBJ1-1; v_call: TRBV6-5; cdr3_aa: CASSYSNYGAEAFF
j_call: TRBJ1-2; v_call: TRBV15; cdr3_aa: CATSTQGQIYGYTF
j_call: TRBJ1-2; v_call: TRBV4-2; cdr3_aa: CASSQDHRGRSHYGYTF
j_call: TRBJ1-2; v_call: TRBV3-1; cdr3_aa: CASSQGGGINGYTF
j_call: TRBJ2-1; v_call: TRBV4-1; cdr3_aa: CASSQGTSTYNEQFF
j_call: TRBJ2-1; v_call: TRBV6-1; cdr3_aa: CASQAGQGRNEQFF
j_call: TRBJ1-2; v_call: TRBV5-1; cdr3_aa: CASSVGQEYGYTF
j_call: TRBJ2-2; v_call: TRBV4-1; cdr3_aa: CASSQVGGRTGELFF
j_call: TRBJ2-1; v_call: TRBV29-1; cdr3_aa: CSVEVRLEGGQFF
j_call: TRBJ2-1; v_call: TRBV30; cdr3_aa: CACQRSDEQFF
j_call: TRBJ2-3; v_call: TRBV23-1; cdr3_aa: CASSQPGQPSTDTQYF
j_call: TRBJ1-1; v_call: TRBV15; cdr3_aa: CATSRDTGTANTEAFF
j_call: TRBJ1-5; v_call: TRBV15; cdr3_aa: CATSRTGTDNQPQHF
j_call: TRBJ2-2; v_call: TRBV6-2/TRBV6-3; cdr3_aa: CASSRLDSTGELFF
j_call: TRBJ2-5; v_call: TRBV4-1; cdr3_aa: CASSQSRADIQETQYF
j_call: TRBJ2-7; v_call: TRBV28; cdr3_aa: CASTLTRTWNEQYF
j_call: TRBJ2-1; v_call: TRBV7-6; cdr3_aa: CASSLEGDRGDEQFF
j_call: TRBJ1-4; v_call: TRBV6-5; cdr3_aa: CASSYSRTGEFANEKLFF
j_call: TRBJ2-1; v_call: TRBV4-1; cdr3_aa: CASTPEARGPDNEQFF
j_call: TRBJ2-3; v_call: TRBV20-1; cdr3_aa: CSATGTSVSDTQYF
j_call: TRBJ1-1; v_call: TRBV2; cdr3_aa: CASSPPITDTYSPEAFF
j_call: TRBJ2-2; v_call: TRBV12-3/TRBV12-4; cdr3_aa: CASSSRGWGELFF
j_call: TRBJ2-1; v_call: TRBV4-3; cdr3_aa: CASSQDDMRLAGLNEQFF
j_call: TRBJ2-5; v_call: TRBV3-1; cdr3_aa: CASSQNGQTQYF
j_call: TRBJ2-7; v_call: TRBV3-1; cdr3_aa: CASSQVEDRDHEQYF
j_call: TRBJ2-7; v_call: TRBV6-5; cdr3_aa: CASSYRRNSNDEQYF
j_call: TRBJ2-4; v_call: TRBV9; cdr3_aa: CASSPDGAKNIQYF
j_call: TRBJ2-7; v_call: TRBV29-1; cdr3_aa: CSVLSLHEQYF
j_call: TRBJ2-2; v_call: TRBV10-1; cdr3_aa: CASRKLKRNENTGELFF
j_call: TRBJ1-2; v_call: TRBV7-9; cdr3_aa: CASSRGQPYYTF
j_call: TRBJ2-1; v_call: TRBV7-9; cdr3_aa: CASRRGGYNEQFF
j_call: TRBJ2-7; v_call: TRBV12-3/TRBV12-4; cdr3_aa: CASSSRGGADEQYF
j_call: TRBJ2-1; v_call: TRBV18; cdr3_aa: CASSPEQGAIDLNEQFF
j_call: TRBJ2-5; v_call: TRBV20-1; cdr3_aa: CSARNEREMGETQYF
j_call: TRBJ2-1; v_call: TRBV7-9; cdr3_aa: CASSPGFEQFF
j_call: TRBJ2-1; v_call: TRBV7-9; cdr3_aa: CASCRSSNEQFF
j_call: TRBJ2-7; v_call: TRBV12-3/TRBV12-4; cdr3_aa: CASSLSWDRGAVEQYF
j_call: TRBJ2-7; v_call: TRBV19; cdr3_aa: CASSSRSEFFAGGRNEQYF
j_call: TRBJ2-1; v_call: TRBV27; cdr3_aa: CASSLTAKNEQFF
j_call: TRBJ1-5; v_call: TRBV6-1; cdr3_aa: CASSRGFNQPQHF
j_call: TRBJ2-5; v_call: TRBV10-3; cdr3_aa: CAISEPGTLQETQYF
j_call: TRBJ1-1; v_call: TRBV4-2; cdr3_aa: CASSQVGGDEAFF
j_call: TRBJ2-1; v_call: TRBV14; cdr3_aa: CASSQDTELGFYNEQFF
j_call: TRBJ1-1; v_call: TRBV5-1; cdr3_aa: CASSLEGHGNTEAFF
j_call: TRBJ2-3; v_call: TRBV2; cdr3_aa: CANHPGQASTDTQYF
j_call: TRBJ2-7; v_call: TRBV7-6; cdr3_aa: CASSSGLAVSNEQYF
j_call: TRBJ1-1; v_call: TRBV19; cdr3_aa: CASSIRAGNTEAFF
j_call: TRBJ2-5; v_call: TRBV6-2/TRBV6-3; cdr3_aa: CASTIPGTGKETQYF
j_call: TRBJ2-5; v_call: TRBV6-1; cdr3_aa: CASSSDRGLQETQYF
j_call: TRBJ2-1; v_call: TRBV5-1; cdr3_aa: CASNGNLEQFF
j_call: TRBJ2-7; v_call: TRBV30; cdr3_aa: CAWGGAGPYEQYF
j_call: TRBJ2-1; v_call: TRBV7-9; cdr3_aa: CASSFPSGINEQFF